Listed here are 11 T cell receptor beta chains from one sample, sequenced in a study of T cell responses to AZD1222 COVID-19 vaccine. This table comes from immunoSEQ multiplex PCR, and its TCRdb copy is limited to in-frame clones, with some not included. The data hold some 120,000 clones, with 89% observed a single time. Sequences were derived from peripheral blood, sampled 28 days after the second AZD1222 dose. These receptor sequences come from an adult who received the AZD1222 COVID-19 vaccine.

This clone showed up just a few times. V gene TRBV11-3 combines with J gene TRBJ2-2; 10 bases align to TRBD2. Germline values: CDR1 SGHNT, CDR2 YENEEA. V shed 4 bases and J 6 bases; nucleotides not matched to a gene: 11. This CDR3 has 17 residues. CDR3 region: CASSSIRPAGGAGELFF. In DNA, the CDR3 is TGTGCCAGCAGCTCCATTAGGCCAGCGGGAGGGGCCGGGGAGCTGTTTTTT.

This chain links TRBV6-5 with TRBJ1-2; 7 nucleotides line up with TRBD1. Germline V gene lookup returns CDR1 MNHEY and CDR2 SVGAGI. The CDR3 is 15 residues long. V lost 2 bases, J lost 10 bases, and 13 bases stayed unmatched. CDR3 sequence (DNA): TGTGCCAGCAGTTACGGGACAGCCTCGGCCCTCATCTACACCTTC. It specifies CASSYGTASALIYTF.

The CDR3 spells CASSPRGAANTGELFF. The DNA of the CDR3 is TGTGCCAGCAGCCCCCGTGGTGCGGCGAACACCGGGGAGCTGTTTTTT. The genes are TRBV11-1 and TRBJ2-2; unclear D gene. The V gene's germline CDR1 is SGHAT and CDR2 FQDESV (reference sequence). This CDR3 region has 16 residues. Trimming pared 5 bases from V and 0 bases from J, leaving 13 bases between.

The chain employs TRBV19 and TRBJ1-1; no firm D call. The CDR3 loop spans 15 amino acids. In germline, CDR1 is LNHDA, CDR2 SQIVND (reference sequence). V shed 7 bases and J shed 1 base, with 16 bases lying between them. CDR3 DNA sequence: TGTGCCAGTACCTCCCAGCGCAGGACGAACACTGAAGCTTTCTTT. Protein product: CASTSQRRTNTEAFF.

The chain employs TRBV28 and TRBJ2-7, with no clear D. Trimming shortened V by 6 bases and J by 2 bases, and 14 bases separated the two germline ends. There are 14 residues in the CDR3. Germline V CDR1 and CDR2: MDHEN, SYDVKM. The CDR3 bases are TGTGCCAGCAGGCTATCTGGTTCCGCCTACGAGCAGTACTTC. Residues: CASRLSGSAYEQYF. The whole variable domain, remainder taken from reference TRBV28 and TRBJ2-7, is DVKVTQSSRYLVKRTGEKVFLECVQDMDHENMFWYRQDPGLGLRLIYFSYDVKMKEKGDIPEGYSVSREKKERFSLILESASTNQTSMYLCASRLSGSAYEQYFGPGTRLTVT.

This chain links TRBV4-1 with TRBJ2-1; D may be TRBD1 or TRBD2 (5 bases each). V lost 4 bases, J lost 8 bases, and 15 bases lay in between. CDR1 and CDR2 from the germline V gene are MGHRA and YSYEKL. This CDR3 region has 14 residues. CDR3 sequence (DNA): TGCGCCAGCAGCCCGGGACCAGTGGGCGATGAGCAGTTCTTC. Residues: CASSPGPVGDEQFF.

This chain joins TRBV3-1 (or the pseudogene TRBV3-2) and TRBJ1-2, with D possibly being TRBD1 (5 bases). V lost 4 bases to trimming and J lost 4 bases, with 13 bases between them. Germline CDR1 is LGHDT and CDR2 is YNNKEL (reference sequence). CDR3 size: 14 residues. The CDR3 DNA reads as TGTGCCAGCAGCCTTGGGGCCTTGAGCTATGGCTACACCTTC. This encodes CASSLGALSYGYTF.

Details on this clone: The junction departs from germline at one end; a sequencing error may be responsible. The J gene is TRBJ1-1, the V gene TRBV10-1; 7 nucleotides line up with TRBD1. There are 13 residues in the CDR3. Germline lookup yields CDR1 WNHNN and CDR2 SYGVQD (reference sequence). CDR3 sequence: CASSGGGITQAFF. The CDR3 DNA reads as TGCGCCAGCAGTGGAGGGGGCATCACTCAAGCTTTCTTT.

The chain links TRBV18 to TRBJ1-2; 9 nucleotides agree with TRBD1. Germline V lookup: CDR1 KGHSH, CDR2 LQKENI. Losses at the gene ends were 3 bases for V and 3 bases for J; bases not matched to a gene: 5. The CDR3 spans 15 residues. The DNA of the CDR3 is TGTGCCAGCTCACCGGGGACAGGGAACGACTATGGCTACACCTTC. Translating gives CASSPGTGNDYGYTF.

The chain combines TRBV29-1 with TRBJ2-3; unclear D gene. The germline CDR1 and CDR2 sequences are SQVTM and ANQGSEA. The V end was cut by 6 bases, the J end by 3 bases, with 13 bases between. The CDR3 is 13 amino acids. In nucleotides, the CDR3 is TGCAGCGTGCCGACCCTGGTAACAGATACGCAGTATTTT. Its translation is CSVPTLVTDTQYF.

The table lists this clone with a count of one. V is TRBV5-1 and J is TRBJ2-3, with TRBD2 matching over 9 bases. Germline V CDR1 and CDR2: SGHRS, YFSETQ. This CDR3 has 14 amino acids. The ends lost 5 bases at V and 2 bases at J; junction bases unmatched: 3. The CDR3 is CASRRTSDTDTQYF. In DNA form, the CDR3 reads TGCGCCAGCAGACGGACTAGCGACACAGATACGCAGTATTTT.